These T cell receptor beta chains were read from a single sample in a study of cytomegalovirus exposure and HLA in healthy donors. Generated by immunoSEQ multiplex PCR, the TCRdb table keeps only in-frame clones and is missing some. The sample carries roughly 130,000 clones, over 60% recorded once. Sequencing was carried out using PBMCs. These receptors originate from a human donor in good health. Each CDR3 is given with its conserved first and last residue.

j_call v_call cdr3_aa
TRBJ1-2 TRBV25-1 CASSEGGSATGFVGYTF
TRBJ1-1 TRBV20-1 CSASHRTAFF
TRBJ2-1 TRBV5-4 CASSPGTGLYNEQFF
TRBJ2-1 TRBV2 CASNRLAGGPNEQFF
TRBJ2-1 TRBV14 CASTPGTYNEQFF
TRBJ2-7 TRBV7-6 CASSLEWDRGRYEQYF
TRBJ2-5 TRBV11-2 CASSWGTSGGLQETQYF
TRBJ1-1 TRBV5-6 CASRPGTQNTEAFF
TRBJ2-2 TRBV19 CASRGGTGNTGELFF
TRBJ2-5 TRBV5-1 CASSVQLAPEETQYF
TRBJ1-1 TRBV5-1 CASSLNGGGTEAFF
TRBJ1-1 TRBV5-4 CASSLDRGNTEAFF
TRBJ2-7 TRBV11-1 CASSLGTSGSYEQYF
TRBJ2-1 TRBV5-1 CASSSTSGGSSYNEQFF
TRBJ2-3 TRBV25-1 CASSDRLAGLSDTQYF
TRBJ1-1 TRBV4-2 CASSQVEGGVTEAFF
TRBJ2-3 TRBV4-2 CASSQELAGGVTLQYF
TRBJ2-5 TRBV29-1 CSVLGTSGVETQYF
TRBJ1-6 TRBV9 CASSAQVEGMGSPLHF
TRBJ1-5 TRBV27 CASRGTLPRGPQHF
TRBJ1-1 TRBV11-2 CASSLDLGEDTEAFF
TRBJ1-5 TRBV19 CASTYRGGNQPQHF
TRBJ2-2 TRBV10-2 CASSVERGGELFF
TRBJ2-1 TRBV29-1 CSVAAGRYNEQFF
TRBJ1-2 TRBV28 CASSDPGTDYGYTF
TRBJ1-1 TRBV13 CASSVTVTNTEAFF
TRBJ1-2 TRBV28 CASSLGGANYGYTF
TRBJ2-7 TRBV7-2 CASSPTSDPYEQYF
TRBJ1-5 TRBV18 CASSSDRVRVAGPQHF
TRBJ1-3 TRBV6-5 CATTGAGNTIYF
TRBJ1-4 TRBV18 CASSITGRSNEKLFF
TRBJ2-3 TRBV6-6 CASTQGGPLTDTQYF
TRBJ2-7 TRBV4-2 CASSPQSVASGSSYEQYF
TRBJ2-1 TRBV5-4 CASSFNYPGNEQFF
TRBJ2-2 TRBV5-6 CASSLVAGQGTGELFF
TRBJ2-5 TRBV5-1 CASSSWRGQQETQYF
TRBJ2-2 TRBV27 CATAWARGLRGELFF
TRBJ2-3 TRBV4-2 CASSHSISRGGIADTQYF
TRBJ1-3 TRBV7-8 CASSLALGLPDTIYF
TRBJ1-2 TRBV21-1 CARINDGEGYYGYTF
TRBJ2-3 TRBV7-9 CASSLVGGPTDTQYF
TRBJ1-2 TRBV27 CASRSGGWLDGYTF